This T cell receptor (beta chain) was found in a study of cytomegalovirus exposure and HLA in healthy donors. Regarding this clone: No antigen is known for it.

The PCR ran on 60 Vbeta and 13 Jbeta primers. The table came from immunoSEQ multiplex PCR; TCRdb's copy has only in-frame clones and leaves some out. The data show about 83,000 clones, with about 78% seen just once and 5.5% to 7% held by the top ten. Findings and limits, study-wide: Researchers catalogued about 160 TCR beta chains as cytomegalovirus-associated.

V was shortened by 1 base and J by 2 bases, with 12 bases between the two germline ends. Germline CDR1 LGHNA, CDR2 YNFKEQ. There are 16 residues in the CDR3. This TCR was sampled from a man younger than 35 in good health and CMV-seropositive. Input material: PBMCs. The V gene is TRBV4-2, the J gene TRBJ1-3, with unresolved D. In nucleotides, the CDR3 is TGTGCCAGCAGCCAAGGTTCCCCCAGGCCTGGAAACACCATATATTTT. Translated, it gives CASSQGSPRPGNTIYF.